This T cell receptor (beta chain) was profiled in a study of T cell changes during pregnancy in multiple sclerosis. TCRdb keeps only in-frame clones here, not all; method: immunoSEQ multiplex PCR. The profile shows around 110,000 clones, about 90% of them singletons. This CDR3 spans 16 amino acids. Germline CDR1 reads SEHNR; CDR2 reads FQNEAQ (reference sequence). Trimming cost V 5 bases and J 0 bases, with 16 bases left between them. This clone has only one observation. The clonotype originates from a female donor in good health, enrolled as a control in a pregnancy study. The source material was peripheral blood, sampled in the third trimester of pregnancy. This chain joins TRBV7-9 and TRBJ1-2; D is ambiguous. The CDR3 nucleotides are TGTGCCAGCAGCGTCTTCCCGGGTCGAACTAACTATGGCTACACCTTC. Protein: CASSVFPGRTNYGYTF.